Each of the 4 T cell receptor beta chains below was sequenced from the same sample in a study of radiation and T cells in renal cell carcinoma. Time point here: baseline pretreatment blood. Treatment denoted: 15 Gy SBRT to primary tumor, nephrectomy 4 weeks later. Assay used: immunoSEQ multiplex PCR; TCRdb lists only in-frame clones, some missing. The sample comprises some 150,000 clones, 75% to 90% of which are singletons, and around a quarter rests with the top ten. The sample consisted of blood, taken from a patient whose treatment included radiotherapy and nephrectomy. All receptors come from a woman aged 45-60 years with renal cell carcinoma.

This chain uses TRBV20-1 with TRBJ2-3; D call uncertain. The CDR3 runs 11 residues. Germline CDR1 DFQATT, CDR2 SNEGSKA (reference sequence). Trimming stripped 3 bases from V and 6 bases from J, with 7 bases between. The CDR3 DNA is TGCAGTGCTAGTGGGTTGGATACGCAGTATTTT. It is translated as CSASGLDTQYF.

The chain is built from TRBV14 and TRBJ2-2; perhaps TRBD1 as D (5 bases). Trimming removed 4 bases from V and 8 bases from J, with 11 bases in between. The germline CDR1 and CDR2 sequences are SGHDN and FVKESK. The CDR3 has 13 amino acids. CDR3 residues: CASSRLQVGELFF. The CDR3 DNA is TGTGCCAGCAGCCGCCTACAGGTTGGGGAGCTGTTTTTT.

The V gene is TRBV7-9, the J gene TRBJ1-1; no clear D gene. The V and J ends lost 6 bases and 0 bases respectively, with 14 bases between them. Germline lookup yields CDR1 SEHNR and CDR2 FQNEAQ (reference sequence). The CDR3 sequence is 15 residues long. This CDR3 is CASSSTVVMNTEAFF. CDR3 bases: TGTGCCAGCAGTTCCACCGTGGTCATGAACACTGAAGCTTTCTTT.

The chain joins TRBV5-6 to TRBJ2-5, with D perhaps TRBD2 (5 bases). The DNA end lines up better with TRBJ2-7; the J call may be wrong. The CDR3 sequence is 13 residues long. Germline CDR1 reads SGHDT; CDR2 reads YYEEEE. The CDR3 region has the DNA TGTGCCAGCAGCTTGGCTGGGAGTTTCGAGCAGTACTTC. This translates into CASSLAGSFEQYF.